Below, 27 T cell receptor beta chains from the same sample are listed, as sequenced in a study of blood T cell repertoires in COVID-19. Some clones are missing from TCRdb's copy, which holds only in-frame ones; the method was immunoSEQ multiplex PCR. In the table there are roughly 160,000 clones, about 85% of which are singletons. The sequenced sample consisted of peripheral blood. Receptors were obtained from a man between 18 and 35 years old with acute or convalescent COVID-19.

The chain couples TRBV29-1 to TRBJ1-1; D is ambiguous. The germline V gene encodes CDR1 SQVTM and CDR2 ANQGSEA. Trimming took off 5 bases at V and 4 bases at J, with 11 bases between the two ends. There are 12 residues in the CDR3. The CDR3 sequence: CSVTPGSTEAFF. The CDR3 DNA sequence: TGCAGCGTTACTCCAGGCAGCACTGAAGCTTTCTTT.

V is TRBV28 and J is TRBJ2-6; weak D call: TRBD2 (5 bases). The CDR3 length is 15 residues. Trimming removed 3 bases at V and 1 base at J, with 7 bases between. The V gene's germline CDR1 is MDHEN and CDR2 SYDVKM. Written as DNA, the CDR3 is TGTGCCAGCAGTTTCGGCGGGTCTGGGGCCAACGTCCTGACTTTC. Residues: CASSFGGSGANVLTF. Full variable domain (outside the CDR3, taken from reference TRBV28 and TRBJ2-6): DVKVTQSSRYLVKRTGEKVFLECVQDMDHENMFWYRQDPGLGLRLIYFSYDVKMKEKGDIPEGYSVSREKKERFSLILESASTNQTSMYLCASSFGGSGANVLTFGAGSRLTVL.

The chain links TRBV5-1 to TRBJ2-2, with 12 bases that match TRBD2. Germline V gene data show CDR1 as SGHRS and CDR2 as YFSETQ. J was trimmed by 2 bases and V by 3 bases; bases with no gene match: 5. The CDR3 runs 17 residues. The DNA of the CDR3 is TGCGCCAGCAGCTCTGGACTAGCGGGGTTAAACACCGGGGAGCTGTTTTTT. Translation: CASSSGLAGLNTGELFF.

The sample holds a few counts of this clone. The chain employs TRBV30 and TRBJ1-2, with D possibly being TRBD1 (6 bases). V shed 2 bases and J shed 2 bases, with 9 bases lying between them. Per germline, CDR1 GTSNPN and CDR2 SVGIG (reference sequence). This CDR3 spans 13 amino acids. Here the CDR3 DNA reads TGTGCCTGGAGTCTGACAGGCAACTATGGCTACACCTTC. The encoded protein is CAWSLTGNYGYTF. Full variable domain (outside the CDR3, taken from reference TRBV30 and TRBJ1-2): SQTIHQWPATLVQPVGSPLSLECTVEGTSNPNLYWYRQAAGRGLQLLFYSVGIGQISSEVPQNLSASRPQDRQFILSSKKLLLSDSGFYLCAWSLTGNYGYTFGSGTRLTVV.

The chain uses TRBV19 and TRBJ2-3; TRBD2 aligns across 12 bases. The length of the CDR3 is 16 residues. Trimming cost V 6 bases and J 3 bases; bases outside gene matches: 7. Germline V gene data show CDR1 as LNHDA and CDR2 as SQIVND (reference sequence). The CDR3, as DNA: TGTGCCAGTAGGAATCCGACTAGCGGGGGAACAGATACGCAGTATTTT. Translated: CASRNPTSGGTDTQYF.

This clone was counted a few times. This chain uses TRBV18 with TRBJ1-4; 9 positions agree with TRBD1. The CDR3 has 16 amino acids. Losses at the gene ends were 4 bases for V and 4 bases for J; bases not matched to a gene: 7. CDR1 KGHSH and CDR2 LQKENI come from the germline V gene. Here the CDR3 DNA reads TGTGCCAGCTCACGAGGGACAGGGTCGTTTAATGAAAAACTGTTTTTT. It yields the protein CASSRGTGSFNEKLFF.

The rearrangement uses TRBV14 and TRBJ1-5, with D uncertain. CDR1 and CDR2 from the germline V gene are SGHDN and FVKESK. The CDR3 sequence is 14 residues long. Between the trimmed V and J ends, which lost 9 bases and 0 bases, there was a span of 12 bases. The CDR3 reads CARRGENSNQPQHF. The CDR3 coding sequence is TGTGCCAGGCGGGGAGAAAATAGCAATCAGCCCCAGCATTTT.

The chain couples TRBV19 to TRBJ2-2, with D possibly TRBD2 on 5 matching bases. Germline values: CDR1 LNHDA, CDR2 SQIVND (reference sequence). This CDR3 spans 16 amino acids. Trimming stripped 0 bases from V and 6 bases from J, with 14 bases between. CDR3 in amino acids: CASSIDHRGSSGELFF. DNA for the CDR3: TGTGCCAGTAGTATAGATCACCGGGGTTCATCCGGGGAGCTGTTTTTT.

The chain is built from TRBV28 and TRBJ2-2; 7 nucleotides match TRBD2. V lost 5 bases to trimming and J lost 3 bases; unmatched junction nucleotides: 6. The CDR3 covers 15 residues. Germline values: CDR1 MDHEN, CDR2 SYDVKM. CDR3 nucleotides: TGTGCCAGCAGTACCGGGGGGAGATACACCGGGGAGCTGTTTTTT. Translation gives CASSTGGRYTGELFF. The variable domain in full, with the rest retrieved from reference TRBV28 and TRBJ2-2, is DVKVTQSSRYLVKRTGEKVFLECVQDMDHENMFWYRQDPGLGLRLIYFSYDVKMKEKGDIPEGYSVSREKKERFSLILESASTNQTSMYLCASSTGGRYTGELFFGEGSRLTVL.

The table lists this clone with a count of one. The rearrangement links TRBV29-1 to TRBJ1-1; D gene uncertain. The CDR3 has 12 residues. V lost 7 bases and J 1 base, leaving 10 bases between the germline ends. Germline assignment: CDR1 SQVTM and CDR2 ANQGSEA. The DNA of the CDR3 is TGCAGCGAAAAATCAGAGAACACTGAAGCTTTCTTT. It encodes CSEKSENTEAFF.

This chain connects TRBV5-1 to TRBJ2-5; perhaps TRBD1 as D (6 bases). This CDR3 contains 13 residues. CDR1 and CDR2 (germline): SGHRS, YFSETQ. Trimming removed 3 bases from V and 3 bases from J, with 9 bases in between. The CDR3 DNA is TGCGCCAGCAGCTCGACAGGTAAAGAGACCCAGTACTTC. As protein: CASSSTGKETQYF. Full variable domain (rest looked up from reference TRBV5-1 and TRBJ2-5): KAGVTQTPRYLIKTRGQQVTLSCSPISGHRSVSWYQQTPGQGLQFLFEYFSETQRNKGNFPGRFSGRQFSNSRSEMNVSTLELGDSALYLCASSSTGKETQYFGPGTRLLVL.

This chain connects TRBV30 to TRBJ1-5, with 7 bases lining up with TRBD1. V lost 0 bases and J lost 1; bases outside the gene matches: 3. Germline V gene lookup returns CDR1 GTSNPN and CDR2 SVGIG (reference sequence). The CDR3 runs 15 residues. CDR3 sequence reads: CAWSVNRGSNQPQHF. In DNA form, the CDR3 reads TGTGCCTGGAGTGTAAACAGGGGAAGCAATCAGCCCCAGCATTTT. The variable domain in full, with the rest retrieved from reference TRBV30 and TRBJ1-5, is SQTIHQWPATLVQPVGSPLSLECTVEGTSNPNLYWYRQAAGRGLQLLFYSVGIGQISSEVPQNLSASRPQDRQFILSSKKLLLSDSGFYLCAWSVNRGSNQPQHFGDGTRLSIL.

V usage is TRBV19 and J usage is TRBJ1-2; 10 bases are shared with TRBD1. The germline gives CDR1 LNHDA, CDR2 SQIVND (reference sequence). This CDR3 contains 14 residues. Unmatched junction bases numbered 4, after V lost 5 bases and J lost 4 bases. CDR3 in amino acids: CASSFGQGGYGYTF. CDR3 bases: TGTGCCAGTAGTTTCGGACAGGGGGGCTATGGCTACACCTTC.

This chain links TRBV21-1 with TRBJ2-2; TRBD1, the table's D call, was not compared with the DNA. TRBV21-1 corresponds to a pseudogene. The CDR3 is 18 residues long. The CDR3 bases are TGTGCCAGCAGCAAAGGTGGTAGTGAGGGGGCGCGCACCGGGGAGCTGTTTTTT. This codes for CASSKGGSEGARTGELFF.

This clone was counted once. This rearrangement joins TRBV7-9 to TRBJ1-1; the D gene is possibly TRBD1 (5 bases). The CDR3 has 16 residues. Trimming stripped 6 bases from V and 0 bases from J, with 17 bases between. Germline CDR1 reads SEHNR; CDR2 reads FQNEAQ (reference sequence). CDR3 region: CASRPTRGDLNTEAFF. CDR3 bases: TGTGCCAGCAGACCCACACGAGGGGACTTGAACACTGAAGCTTTCTTT.

The rearrangement links TRBV6-5 to TRBJ1-5; 9 bases align to TRBD1. Trimming cost V 5 bases and J 5 bases; bases outside gene matches: 4. The CDR3 loop spans 14 amino acids. The germline CDR1 and CDR2 sequences are MNHEY and SVGAGI. The CDR3, as DNA: TGTGCCAGCAGTACCCGGACAGGGGATCAGCCCCAGCATTTT. This gives the protein CASSTRTGDQPQHF.

The CDR3 spells CASSYWDSMNTEAFF. The CDR3 DNA sequence: TGTGCCAGCAGTTATTGGGACAGCATGAACACTGAAGCTTTCTTT. This chain connects TRBV28 to TRBJ1-1; 7 bases fit TRBD1. The CDR3 is 15 residues long. V lost 4 bases to trimming and J lost 0 bases; unmatched junction nucleotides: 5. Germline lookup yields CDR1 MDHEN and CDR2 SYDVKM.

J is TRBJ1-3 and V is TRBV10-1, with a possible D match to TRBD1 (6 bases). In germline, CDR1 is WNHNN, CDR2 SYGVQD (reference sequence). The CDR3 runs 14 residues. V was pared by 5 bases and J by 2 bases, with 10 bases between. CDR3 sequence (DNA): TGCGCCAGCAGTTCCCAGGGGACTGGAAACACCATATATTTT. It encodes CASSSQGTGNTIYF.

Concerning this clone: Other DNA variants within this sample encode the same CDR3. The genes are TRBV29-1 and TRBJ2-3; D is uncertain. Germline lookup yields CDR1 SQVTM and CDR2 ANQGSEA. There are 12 residues in the CDR3. V was pared by 4 bases and J by 0 bases, with 5 bases between. This CDR3 reads CSVATSTDTQYF. In DNA form, the CDR3 reads TGCAGCGTTGCAACTAGCACAGATACGCAGTATTTT.

J is TRBJ2-3 and V is TRBV5-8, with 7 bases identical to TRBD2. After removal of 0 bases from V and 2 bases from J, the junction contained 9 bases not matched to a gene. From germline, CDR1 is SGHTS and CDR2 YDEGEE. This CDR3 is built from 17 residues. For the CDR3, the DNA is TGTGCCAGCAGCTTGGGAACGGGACTAACCAACACAGATACGCAGTATTTT. Encoded protein: CASSLGTGLTNTDTQYF.

This chain connects TRBV7-9 to TRBJ1-1; TRBD1 might be the D (6 bases). This CDR3 contains 15 residues. The V gene lost 4 bases and the J gene lost 0 bases, with 12 bases spanning the gap. CDR1 and CDR2 (germline): SEHNR, FQNEAQ (reference sequence). CDR3 bases: TGTGCCAGCAGCTCCGCCAGGGGATTGAACACTGAAGCTTTCTTT. Translating it yields CASSSARGLNTEAFF.

This chain's CDR3 is CASSPQGVKGELFF. The DNA of the CDR3 is TGCGCCAGCAGCCCCCAAGGGGTGAAAGGGGAGCTGTTTTTT. The chain couples TRBV4-1 to TRBJ2-2, with D perhaps TRBD1 (5 bases). This CDR3 is 14 amino acids long. V was pared by 4 bases and J by 8 bases, with 14 bases between. The germline CDR1 and CDR2 sequences are MGHRA and YSYEKL.

V is TRBV18 and J is TRBJ2-2; 11 bases fit TRBD1. The CDR3 loop spans 16 amino acids. V shed 0 bases, J shed 6 bases, and the junction held 3 bases outside the gene matches. The germline V gene has CDR1 KGHSH and CDR2 LQKENI. The CDR3 DNA is TGTGCCAGCTCACCACCGGGACAGGGGGAGTCCGGGGAGCTGTTTTTT. Its protein product is CASSPPGQGESGELFF.

The chain carries TRBV6-1 and TRBJ2-1; no reliable D call. The CDR3 covers 14 residues. Germline V gene sequence: CDR1 MNHNS, CDR2 SASEGT. V lost 7 bases and J lost 3, with 13 bases in between. CDR3 loop: CASTSASGYNEQFF. CDR3 nucleotides: TGTGCCAGCACCTCCGCTAGTGGCTACAATGAGCAGTTCTTC.

In this sample, this clone turned up once. The chain has TRBV12-3 or TRBV12-4 and TRBJ2-7; 7 bases map to TRBD1. CDR3 length: 13 amino acids. Trimming removed 4 bases from V and 3 bases from J; junction bases left unmatched: 3. This CDR3 is CASSWTGIYEQYF. The CDR3 coding sequence is TGTGCCAGCAGTTGGACAGGTATCTACGAGCAGTACTTC.

This clone has a single count. The CDR3: CAISESVTGSNQPQHF. The CDR3 nucleotides are TGTGCCATCAGTGAGTCAGTGACAGGGAGCAATCAGCCCCAGCATTTT. The chain carries TRBV10-3 and TRBJ1-5, with 7 bases aligning to TRBD1. The length of the CDR3 is 16 residues. Looked up from germline, CDR1 is ENHRY and CDR2 is SYGVKD. The ends lost 0 bases at V and 1 base at J; junction bases unmatched: 3.

The CDR3 region has the DNA TGTGCCAGCACCCCCTGGGGGGAGGGGAACACTGAAGCTTTCTTT. Its translation: CASTPWGEGNTEAFF. This chain links TRBV6-6 with TRBJ1-1; possibly TRBD1 for D (5 bases). The CDR3 consists of 15 residues. Germline V gene sequence: CDR1 MNHNY, CDR2 SVGAGI (reference sequence). V dropped 7 bases and J dropped 1 base, with 16 bases sitting between them.